This is a list of T cell receptor beta chains from one sample in a study of blood T cell repertoires in COVID-19. Assay used: immunoSEQ multiplex PCR; TCRdb lists only in-frame clones, some missing. The repertoire holds roughly 250,000 clones, with about nine tenths as singletons. The specimen was peripheral blood. The source is a woman in her thirties or forties with acute or convalescent COVID-19. CDR3s include the opening cysteine and the closing phenylalanine or tryptophan. Each record gives: V gene, clone size, D gene, J gene, CDR3 protein, CDR3 DNA. A D gene is named only where the DNA matches it firmly. Not every row has a clone size; where given, it reads once, few, many or a size class.

V gene: TRBV15; clone size: -; D gene: -; J gene: TRBJ1-6; CDR3 protein: CATSAEQAIVNSPLHF; CDR3 DNA: TGTGCCACCAGCGCCGAACAGGCTATTGTTAATTCACCCCTCCACTTT
V gene: TRBV2; clone size: -; D gene: -; J gene: TRBJ1-4; CDR3 protein: CASSEGVRGNEKLFF; CDR3 DNA: TGTGCCAGCAGTGAAGGTGTCAGGGGAAATGAAAAACTGTTTTTT
V gene: TRBV10-3; clone size: once; D gene: -; J gene: TRBJ1-1; CDR3 protein: CAISDLMNTEAFF; CDR3 DNA: TGTGCCATCAGTGACCTTATGAACACTGAAGCTTTCTTT
V gene: TRBV5-1; clone size: -; D gene: TRBD1; J gene: TRBJ1-4; CDR3 protein: CASTVGTGRGFEKLFF; CDR3 DNA: TGCGCCAGCACCGTCGGGACAGGGCGGGGTTTTGAAAAACTGTTTTTT
V gene: TRBV2; clone size: -; D gene: TRBD1; J gene: TRBJ1-3; CDR3 protein: CASNRGNTIYF; CDR3 DNA: TGTGCCAGCAACAGGGGGAACACCATATATTTT
V gene: TRBV7-9; clone size: -; D gene: -; J gene: TRBJ1-6; CDR3 protein: CASSTSTVYNSPLHF; CDR3 DNA: TGTGCCAGCAGCACCTCGACAGTCTATAATTCACCCCTCCACTTT
V gene: TRBV7-8; clone size: once; D gene: -; J gene: TRBJ1-1; CDR3 protein: CASSAGTVNTEAFF; CDR3 DNA: TGTGCCAGCAGCGCCGGGACTGTGAACACTGAAGCTTTCTTT
V gene: TRBV6-5; clone size: -; D gene: -; J gene: TRBJ1-3; CDR3 protein: CASSSRSSGAPYF; CDR3 DNA: TGTGCCAGCAGTTCGCGGTCGTCAGGGGCGCCATATTTT
V gene: TRBV6-2/TRBV6-3; clone size: -; D gene: -; J gene: TRBJ1-3; CDR3 protein: CASSYTSGNTIYF; CDR3 DNA: TGTGCCAGCAGTTACACGAGTGGAAACACCATATATTTT
V gene: TRBV6-5; clone size: once; D gene: TRBD1; J gene: TRBJ1-1; CDR3 protein: CASSRQGVDFTEAFF; CDR3 DNA: TGTGCCAGCAGCAGACAGGGGGTAGACTTTACTGAAGCTTTCTTT
V gene: TRBV30; clone size: -; D gene: -; J gene: TRBJ1-5; CDR3 protein: CAWGGSDRSSNQPQHF; CDR3 DNA: TGTGCCTGGGGGGGCTCGGACAGATCGAGCAATCAGCCCCAGCATTTT
V gene: TRBV27; clone size: -; D gene: TRBD1; J gene: TRBJ1-3; CDR3 protein: CASRPGDRHSGNTIYF; CDR3 DNA: TGTGCCAGCAGACCTGGGGACAGGCACTCTGGAAACACCATATATTTT
V gene: TRBV5-6; clone size: -; D gene: -; J gene: TRBJ1-6; CDR3 protein: CASSLMGVSSPLHF; CDR3 DNA: TGTGCCAGCAGCTTAATGGGAGTTAGCTCACCCCTCCACTTT
V gene: TRBV27; clone size: -; D gene: TRBD2; J gene: TRBJ2-1; CDR3 protein: CASSPGLAGVDWTYNEQFF; CDR3 DNA: TGTGCCAGCAGTCCTGGACTAGCGGGGGTAGATTGGACCTACAATGAGCAGTTCTTC
V gene: TRBV6-5; clone size: -; D gene: -; J gene: TRBJ1-5; CDR3 protein: CASTPLDRGVRHF; CDR3 DNA: TGTGCCAGCACTCCTTTAGATCGCGGTGTCCGGCATTTT
V gene: TRBV5-8; clone size: -; D gene: -; J gene: TRBJ1-6; CDR3 protein: CASSFERRNSPLHF; CDR3 DNA: TGTGCCAGCAGCTTTGAGAGGAGGAATTCACCCCTCCACTTT
V gene: TRBV30; clone size: -; D gene: -; J gene: TRBJ1-4; CDR3 protein: CAWSGVGSEKLFF; CDR3 DNA: TGTGCCTGGAGTGGGGTTGGGAGTGAAAAACTGTTTTTT
V gene: TRBV6-5; clone size: -; D gene: -; J gene: TRBJ1-6; CDR3 protein: CASRLTNSPLHF; CDR3 DNA: TGTGCCAGCAGACTAACAAATTCACCCCTCCACTTT
V gene: TRBV6-2/TRBV6-3; clone size: -; D gene: -; J gene: TRBJ1-2; CDR3 protein: CASSYPHRQADSNYGYTF; CDR3 DNA: TGTGCCAGCAGTTACCCCCACAGACAGGCCGATTCAAACTATGGCTACACCTTC
V gene: TRBV18; clone size: -; D gene: -; J gene: TRBJ2-1; CDR3 protein: CASSLLTPHGYNEQFF; CDR3 DNA: TGTGCCAGCTCACTCTTAACCCCCCACGGGTACAATGAGCAGTTCTTC
V gene: TRBV19; clone size: -; D gene: -; J gene: TRBJ2-2; CDR3 protein: CASKGVDRNTGELFF; CDR3 DNA: TGTGCCAGTAAGGGGGTGGACAGGAACACCGGGGAGCTGTTTTTT
V gene: TRBV11-2; clone size: -; D gene: -; J gene: TRBJ2-5; CDR3 protein: CASSFGVTGETQYF; CDR3 DNA: TGTGCCAGCAGCTTTGGGGTGACGGGGGAGACCCAGTACTTC
V gene: TRBV19; clone size: -; D gene: TRBD1; J gene: TRBJ1-2; CDR3 protein: CASSMRGTGTGYTF; CDR3 DNA: TGTGCCAGTAGTATGCGAGGGACAGGGACTGGCTACACCTTC
V gene: TRBV7-2; clone size: -; D gene: TRBD1; J gene: TRBJ1-3; CDR3 protein: CASSFRGIAGNTIYF; CDR3 DNA: TGTGCCAGCAGCTTCAGGGGGATCGCTGGAAACACCATATATTTT
V gene: TRBV24-1; clone size: -; D gene: -; J gene: TRBJ1-6; CDR3 protein: CATSAEGDNSPLHF; CDR3 DNA: TGTGCCACCAGTGCAGAGGGGGATAATTCACCCCTCCACTTT
V gene: TRBV11-2; clone size: -; D gene: TRBD2; J gene: TRBJ2-3; CDR3 protein: CASSPVQGRGTDTQYF; CDR3 DNA: TGTGCCAGCAGCCCTGTCCAAGGGAGGGGCACAGATACGCAGTATTTT
V gene: TRBV3-1/TRBV3-2; clone size: -; D gene: -; J gene: TRBJ1-5; CDR3 protein: CASSHRSNQPQHF; CDR3 DNA: TGTGCCAGCAGCCACAGGAGCAATCAGCCCCAGCATTTT
V gene: TRBV7-7; clone size: once; D gene: -; J gene: TRBJ2-3; CDR3 protein: CASSLSTTTTDTQYF; CDR3 DNA: TGTGCCAGCAGCTTATCCACTACCACAACAGATACGCAGTATTTT
V gene: TRBV6-5; clone size: -; D gene: TRBD1; J gene: TRBJ2-2; CDR3 protein: CASNRGLGTGELFF; CDR3 DNA: TGTGCCAGTAACAGGGGGCTGGGCACCGGGGAGCTGTTTTTT
V gene: TRBV4-2; clone size: -; D gene: -; J gene: TRBJ1-6; CDR3 protein: CASSQDDRRPPLHF; CDR3 DNA: TGTGCCAGCAGCCAAGATGACAGACGGCCACCCCTCCACTTT
V gene: TRBV12-3/TRBV12-4; clone size: -; D gene: -; J gene: TRBJ2-1; CDR3 protein: CASKRDEQFF; CDR3 DNA: TGTGCCAGCAAGAGGGATGAGCAGTTCTTC
V gene: TRBV28; clone size: -; D gene: -; J gene: TRBJ1-4; CDR3 protein: CASSFPGDEKLFF; CDR3 DNA: TGTGCCAGCAGTTTCCCAGGGGACGAAAAACTGTTTTTT
V gene: TRBV19; clone size: -; D gene: -; J gene: TRBJ1-2; CDR3 protein: CASSMKALTNYGYTF; CDR3 DNA: TGTGCCAGTAGTATGAAGGCTCTGACAAACTATGGCTACACCTTC
V gene: TRBV21-1; clone size: -; D gene: -; J gene: TRBJ1-5; CDR3 protein: CASSRGNQPQHF; CDR3 DNA: TGTGCCAGCAGCAGAGGAAACCAGCCCCAGCATTTT
V gene: TRBV29-1; clone size: -; D gene: -; J gene: TRBJ1-2; CDR3 protein: CSARGGYTF; CDR3 DNA: TGCAGCGCCCGGGGGGGCTACACCTTC
V gene: TRBV4-2; clone size: -; D gene: -; J gene: TRBJ1-5; CDR3 protein: CASSQDSDTGDGRSNQPQHF; CDR3 DNA: TGTGCCAGCAGCCAAGATTCGGACACGGGGGACGGTAGGAGCAATCAGCCCCAGCATTTT
V gene: TRBV5-5; clone size: -; D gene: -; J gene: TRBJ1-1; CDR3 protein: CASSLWDTLGNTEAFF; CDR3 DNA: TGTGCCAGCAGCTTGTGGGACACCCTGGGAAACACTGAAGCTTTCTTT
V gene: TRBV30; clone size: -; D gene: TRBD1; J gene: TRBJ1-4; CDR3 protein: CAWSVRRTGGRTNEKLFF; CDR3 DNA: TGTGCCTGGAGTGTACGGAGGACAGGGGGCAGGACTAATGAAAAACTGTTTTTT
V gene: TRBV18; clone size: -; D gene: -; J gene: TRBJ1-1; CDR3 protein: CASSPSFSTGNTEAFF; CDR3 DNA: TGTGCCAGCTCACCGTCCTTTTCGACAGGGAACACTGAAGCTTTCTTT
V gene: TRBV11-2; clone size: -; D gene: -; J gene: TRBJ1-1; CDR3 protein: CASSSGGNTEAFF; CDR3 DNA: TGTGCCAGCAGCTCGGGGGGGAACACTGAAGCTTTCTTT
V gene: TRBV19; clone size: -; D gene: -; J gene: TRBJ1-2; CDR3 protein: CASSIPPGLTFGGYTF; CDR3 DNA: TGTGCCAGTAGTATACCACCGGGACTGACTTTTGGGGGCTACACCTTC
V gene: TRBV13; clone size: few; D gene: TRBD1; J gene: TRBJ1-1; CDR3 protein: CASSSSGTGNTEAFF; CDR3 DNA: TGTGCCAGCAGCTCATCCGGGACAGGGAACACTGAAGCTTTCTTT
V gene: TRBV3-1/TRBV3-2; clone size: -; D gene: -; J gene: TRBJ1-1; CDR3 protein: CASSQDWAGNTEAFF; CDR3 DNA: TGTGCCAGCAGCCAAGACTGGGCAGGGAACACTGAAGCTTTCTTT
V gene: TRBV5-1; clone size: -; D gene: -; J gene: TRBJ1-5; CDR3 protein: CASSLTDSYNQPQHF; CDR3 DNA: TGCGCCAGCAGCTTGACCGACAGTTACAATCAGCCCCAGCATTTT